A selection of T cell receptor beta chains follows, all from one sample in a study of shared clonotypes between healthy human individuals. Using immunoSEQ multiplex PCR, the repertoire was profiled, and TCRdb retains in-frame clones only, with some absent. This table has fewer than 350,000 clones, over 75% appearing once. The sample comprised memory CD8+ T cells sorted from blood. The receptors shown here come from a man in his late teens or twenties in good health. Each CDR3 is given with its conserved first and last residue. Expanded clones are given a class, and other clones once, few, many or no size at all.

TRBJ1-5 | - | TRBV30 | CAWSQKTLLGYSNQPQHF
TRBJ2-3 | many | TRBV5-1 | CASTLGQGRTDTQYF
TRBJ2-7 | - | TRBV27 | CATSLGGRSYEQYF
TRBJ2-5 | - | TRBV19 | CASSRVETQYF
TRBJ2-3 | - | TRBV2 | CASSEGTDTQYF
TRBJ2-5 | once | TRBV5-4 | CASSPLAGGETQYF
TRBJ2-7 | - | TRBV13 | CASSVNSYEQYF
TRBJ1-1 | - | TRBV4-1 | CASSQPRREGYTEAFF
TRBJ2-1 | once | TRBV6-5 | CASSFDRAGGDEQFF
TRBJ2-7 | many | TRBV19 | CAVRVEQYF
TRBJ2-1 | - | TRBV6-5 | CASSLRGVYNEQFF
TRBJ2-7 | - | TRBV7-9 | CASSPPPQGLPWEQYF
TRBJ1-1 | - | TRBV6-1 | CASMMTGWDTEAFF
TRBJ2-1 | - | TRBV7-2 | CASSPPMGLAYNEQFF
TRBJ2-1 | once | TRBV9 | CASSVEKTPANEQFF
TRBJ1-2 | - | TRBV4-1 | CASTQTGSYGYTF
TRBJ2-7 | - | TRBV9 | CASSVKGDTYEQYF
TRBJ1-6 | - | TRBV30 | CAWARVGLGNSPLHF
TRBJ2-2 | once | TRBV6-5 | CASSPRTGVTGELFF
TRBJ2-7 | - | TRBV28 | CAHSAGIIDEQYF
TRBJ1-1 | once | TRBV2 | CASTRGGATEAFF
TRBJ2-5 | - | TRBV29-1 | CSVNGLAVIKETQYF